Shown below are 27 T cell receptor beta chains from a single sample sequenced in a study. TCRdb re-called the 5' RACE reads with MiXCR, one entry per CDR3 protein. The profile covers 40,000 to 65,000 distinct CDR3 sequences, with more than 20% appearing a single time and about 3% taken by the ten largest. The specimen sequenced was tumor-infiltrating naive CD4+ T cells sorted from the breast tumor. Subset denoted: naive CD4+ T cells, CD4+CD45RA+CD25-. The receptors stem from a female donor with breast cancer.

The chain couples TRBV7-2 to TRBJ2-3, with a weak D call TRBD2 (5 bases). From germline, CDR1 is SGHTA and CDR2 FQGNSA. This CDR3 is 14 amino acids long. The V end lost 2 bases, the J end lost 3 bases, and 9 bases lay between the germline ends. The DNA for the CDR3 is TGTGCCAGCAGCTTAAGTCTAGCAACAGATACGCAGTATTTT. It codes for CASSLSLATDTQYF.

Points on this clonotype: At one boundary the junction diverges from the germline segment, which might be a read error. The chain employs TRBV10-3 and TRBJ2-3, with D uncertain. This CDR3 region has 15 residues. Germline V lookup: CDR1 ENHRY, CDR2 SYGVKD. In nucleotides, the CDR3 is TGTGCCATCAGTGAGGGATTGGGGTCAAAGGGTACGCTGTATTTT. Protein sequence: CAISEGLGSKGTLYF.

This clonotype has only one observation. The CDR3 sequence: CSIHMGGLYTEAFF. Here the CDR3 DNA reads TGCAGCATTCATATGGGGGGGCTGTACACTGAAGCTTTCTTT. V usage is TRBV29-1 and J usage is TRBJ1-1; D may be TRBD1 (6 bases). Trimming removed 8 bases at V and 3 bases at J, with 19 bases between. Looked up from germline, CDR1 is SQVTM and CDR2 is ANQGSEA. The CDR3 is made up of 14 amino acids.

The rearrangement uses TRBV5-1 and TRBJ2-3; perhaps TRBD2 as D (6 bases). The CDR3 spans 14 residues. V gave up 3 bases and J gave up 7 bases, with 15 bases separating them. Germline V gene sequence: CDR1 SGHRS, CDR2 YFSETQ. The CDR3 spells CASSSGTGSYTQYF. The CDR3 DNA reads TGCGCCAGCAGCTCCGGGACTGGGTCGTATACGCAGTATTTT.

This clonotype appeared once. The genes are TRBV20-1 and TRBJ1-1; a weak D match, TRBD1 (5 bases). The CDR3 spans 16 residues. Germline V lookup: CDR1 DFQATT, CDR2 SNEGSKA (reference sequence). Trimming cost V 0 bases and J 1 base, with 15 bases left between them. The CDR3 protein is CSARDITGGRNTEAFF. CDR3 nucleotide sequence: TGCAGTGCTAGAGATATCACAGGAGGAAGGAACACTGAAGCTTTCTTT.

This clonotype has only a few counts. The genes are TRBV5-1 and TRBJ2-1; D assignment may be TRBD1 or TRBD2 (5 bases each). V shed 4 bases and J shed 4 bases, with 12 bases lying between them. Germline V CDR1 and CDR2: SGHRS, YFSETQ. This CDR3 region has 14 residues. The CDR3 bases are TGCGCCAGCAGCCCTGGGACGGAATACAATGAGCAGTTCTTC. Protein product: CASSPGTEYNEQFF. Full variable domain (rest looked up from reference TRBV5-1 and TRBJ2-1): KAGVTQTPRYLIKTRGQQVTLSCSPISGHRSVSWYQQTPGQGLQFLFEYFSETQRNKGNFPGRFSGRQFSNSRSEMNVSTLELGDSALYLCASSPGTEYNEQFFGPGTRLTVL.

CDR3 sequence (DNA): TGCAGTGCTTCCGGGGGGAGAGATCAGCCCCAGCATTTT. Translation gives CSASGGRDQPQHF. V usage is TRBV20-1 and J usage is TRBJ1-5; D is perhaps TRBD1 (5 bases). Germline CDR1 DFQATT, CDR2 SNEGSKA (reference sequence). The V and J ends lost 5 bases and 5 bases respectively, with 13 bases between them. The length of the CDR3 is 13 residues.

CDR3 region: CSVDSLGGDTQYF. The CDR3 coding sequence is TGCAGCGTCGACAGTTTAGGGGGAGATACGCAGTATTTT. The chain uses TRBV29-1 and TRBJ2-3, with a weak D call TRBD1 (6 bases). The CDR3 has 13 amino acids. V gave up 6 bases and J gave up 5 bases, with 15 bases separating them. Germline V gene data show CDR1 as SQVTM and CDR2 as ANQGSEA.

CDR3 sequence: CASRAAGRTDTQYF. In DNA, the CDR3 is TGTGCCAGCAGAGCGGCAGGGCGCACAGATACGCAGTATTTT. J is TRBJ2-3 and V is TRBV12-3 or TRBV12-4; tentatively, D is TRBD1 or TRBD2 (5 bases each). The CDR3 totals 14 residues. V lost 6 bases to trimming and J lost 1 base, with 11 bases between them.

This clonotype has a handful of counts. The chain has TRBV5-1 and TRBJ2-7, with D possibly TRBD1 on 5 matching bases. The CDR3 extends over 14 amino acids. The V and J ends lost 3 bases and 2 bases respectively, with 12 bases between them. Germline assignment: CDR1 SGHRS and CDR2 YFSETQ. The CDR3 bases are TGCGCCAGCAGCTGGACAAGGGCCCCCTACGAGCAGTACTTC. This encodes CASSWTRAPYEQYF.

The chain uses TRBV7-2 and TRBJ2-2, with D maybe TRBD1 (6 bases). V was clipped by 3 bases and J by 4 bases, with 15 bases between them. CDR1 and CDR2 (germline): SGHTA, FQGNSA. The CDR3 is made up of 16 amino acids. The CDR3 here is CASSFPTGRSTGELFF. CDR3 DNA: TGTGCCAGCAGCTTTCCGACAGGCAGGTCCACCGGGGAGCTGTTTTTT.

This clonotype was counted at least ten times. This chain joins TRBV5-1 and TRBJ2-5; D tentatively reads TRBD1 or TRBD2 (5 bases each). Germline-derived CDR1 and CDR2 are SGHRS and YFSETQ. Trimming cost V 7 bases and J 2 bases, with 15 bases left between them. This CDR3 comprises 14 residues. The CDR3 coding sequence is TGCGCCAGCGGGGCCGAGGGCGAACAAGAGACCCAGTACTTC. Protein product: CASGAEGEQETQYF.

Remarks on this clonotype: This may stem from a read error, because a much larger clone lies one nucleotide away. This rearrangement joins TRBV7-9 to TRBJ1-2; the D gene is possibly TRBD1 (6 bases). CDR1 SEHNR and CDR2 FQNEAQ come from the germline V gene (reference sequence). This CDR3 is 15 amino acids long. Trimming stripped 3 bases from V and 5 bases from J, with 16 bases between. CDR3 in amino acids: CASSLQRAGDYGYTF. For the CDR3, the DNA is TGTGCCAGCAGCTTGCAGAGGGCAGGGGATTATGGCTACACCTTC.

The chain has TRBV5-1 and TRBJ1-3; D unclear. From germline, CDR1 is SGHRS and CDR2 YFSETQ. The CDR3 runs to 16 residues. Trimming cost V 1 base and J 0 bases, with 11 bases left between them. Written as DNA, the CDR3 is TGCGCCAGCAGCTTGAATAGCGCAGACTCTGGAAACACCATATATTTT. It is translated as CASSLNSADSGNTIYF.

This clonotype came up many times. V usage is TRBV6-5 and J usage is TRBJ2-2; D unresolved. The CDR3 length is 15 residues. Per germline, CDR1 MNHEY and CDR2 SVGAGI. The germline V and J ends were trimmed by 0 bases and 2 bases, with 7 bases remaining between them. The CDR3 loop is CASSYSAPNTGELFF. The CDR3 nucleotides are TGTGCCAGCAGTTACTCGGCCCCTAACACCGGGGAGCTGTTTTTT.

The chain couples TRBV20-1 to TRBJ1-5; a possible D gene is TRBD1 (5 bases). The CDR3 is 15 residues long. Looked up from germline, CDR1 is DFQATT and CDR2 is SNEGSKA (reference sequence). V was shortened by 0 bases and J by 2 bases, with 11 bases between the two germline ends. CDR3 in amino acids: CSAREQEVGNQPQHF. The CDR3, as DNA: TGCAGTGCTAGAGAACAGGAGGTGGGCAATCAGCCCCAGCATTTT.

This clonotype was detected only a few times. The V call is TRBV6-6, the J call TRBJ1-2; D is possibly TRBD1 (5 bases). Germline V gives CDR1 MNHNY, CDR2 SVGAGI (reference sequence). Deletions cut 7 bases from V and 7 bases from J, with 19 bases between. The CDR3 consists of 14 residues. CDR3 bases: TGTGCCAGCATGAGGAGAGGGGAAAACGGTGGCTACACCTTC. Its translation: CASMRRGENGGYTF.

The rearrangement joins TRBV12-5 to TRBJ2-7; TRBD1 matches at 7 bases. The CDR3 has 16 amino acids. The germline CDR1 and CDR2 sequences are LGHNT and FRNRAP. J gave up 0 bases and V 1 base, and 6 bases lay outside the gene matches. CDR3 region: CASGLGGQVASYEQYF. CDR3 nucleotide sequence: TGTGCTAGTGGTTTGGGAGGACAGGTCGCCTCCTACGAGCAGTACTTC.

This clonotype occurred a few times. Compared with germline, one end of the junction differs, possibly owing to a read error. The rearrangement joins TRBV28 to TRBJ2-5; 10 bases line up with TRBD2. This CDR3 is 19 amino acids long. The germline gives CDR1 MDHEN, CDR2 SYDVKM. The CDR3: CASTSGVASGRRAVETQHF. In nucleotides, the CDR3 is TGTGCCAGCACCTCAGGGGTGGCTAGCGGGAGAAGGGCGGTTGAGACCCAGCACTTC.

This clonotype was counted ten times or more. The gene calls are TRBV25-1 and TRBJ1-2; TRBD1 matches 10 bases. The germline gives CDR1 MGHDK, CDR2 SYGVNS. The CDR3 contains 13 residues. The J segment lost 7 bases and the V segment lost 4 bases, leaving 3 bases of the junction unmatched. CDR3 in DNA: TGTGCCAGCAGTGCGGGACAGGGGTTTGGCTACACCTTC. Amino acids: CASSAGQGFGYTF.

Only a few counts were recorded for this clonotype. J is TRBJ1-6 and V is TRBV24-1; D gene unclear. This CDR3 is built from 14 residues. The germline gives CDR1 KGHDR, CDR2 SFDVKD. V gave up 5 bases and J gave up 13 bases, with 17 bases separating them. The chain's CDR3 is CATSGGIPGDPLHF. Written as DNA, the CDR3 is TGTGCCACCAGTGGAGGCATCCCAGGAGACCCCCTCCACTTT.

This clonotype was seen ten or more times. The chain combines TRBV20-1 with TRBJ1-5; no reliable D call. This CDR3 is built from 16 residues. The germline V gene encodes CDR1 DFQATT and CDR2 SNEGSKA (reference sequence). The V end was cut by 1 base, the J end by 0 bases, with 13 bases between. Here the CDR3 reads CSARVIGRNSNQPQHF. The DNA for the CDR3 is TGCAGTGCTAGAGTCATCGGGCGTAATAGCAATCAGCCCCAGCATTTT.

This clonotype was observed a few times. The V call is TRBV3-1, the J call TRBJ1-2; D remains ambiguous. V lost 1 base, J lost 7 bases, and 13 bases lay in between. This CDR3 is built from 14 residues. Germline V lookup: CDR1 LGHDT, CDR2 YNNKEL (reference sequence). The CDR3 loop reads CASSQAMGTSGYTF. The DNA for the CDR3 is TGTGCCAGCAGCCAAGCAATGGGTACAAGTGGCTACACCTTC.

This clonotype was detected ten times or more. The CDR3 spells CASRGQAAGNQPQHF. In DNA, the CDR3 is TGTGCCAGCAGGGGACAGGCGGCGGGCAATCAGCCCCAGCATTTT. This chain links TRBV12-3 or TRBV12-4 with TRBJ1-5, with 8 bases identical to TRBD1. Germline trimming cut 6 bases from V and 2 bases from J; bases unmatched to any gene: 6. CDR3 size: 15 residues.

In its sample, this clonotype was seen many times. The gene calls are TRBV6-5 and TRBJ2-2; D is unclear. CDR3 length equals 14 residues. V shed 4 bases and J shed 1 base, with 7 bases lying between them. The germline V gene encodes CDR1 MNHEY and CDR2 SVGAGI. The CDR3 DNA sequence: TGTGCCAGCAGTTCCAGGTGGAACACCGGGGAGCTGTTTTTT. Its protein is CASSSRWNTGELFF.

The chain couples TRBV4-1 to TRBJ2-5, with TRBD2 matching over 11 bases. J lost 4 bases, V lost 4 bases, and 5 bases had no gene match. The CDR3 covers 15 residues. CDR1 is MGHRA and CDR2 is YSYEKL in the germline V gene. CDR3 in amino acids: CASSRGLAVGETQYF. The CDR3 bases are TGCGCCAGCAGCCGGGGACTAGCGGTCGGAGAGACCCAGTACTTC.

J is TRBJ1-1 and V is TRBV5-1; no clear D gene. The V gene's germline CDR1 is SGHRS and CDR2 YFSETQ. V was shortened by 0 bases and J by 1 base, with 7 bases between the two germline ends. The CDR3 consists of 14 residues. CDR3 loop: CASSLGAKNTEAFF. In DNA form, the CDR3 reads TGCGCCAGCAGCTTGGGGGCCAAGAACACTGAAGCTTTCTTT.